The TCR beta chain described here comes from a study of T cells in Graves' hyperthyroidism and ophthalmopathy. Amplification of TCR beta CDR3 regions used RNA as the template. HTBI primers drove first-round RT-PCR of the TCR CDR3. Using its own MiXCR run on the multiplex PCR reads, TCRdb lists one record per CDR3 protein. The sample includes about 480,000 distinct CDR3 sequences, roughly 23% seen only once; the top ten take about 49%. V gave up 3 bases and J gave up 1 base, with 12 bases separating them. Germline V CDR1 and CDR2: SGHNT, YYREEE (reference sequence). CDR3 length equals 15 residues. General study points: A model using 13 V-J features told ophthalmopathy apart from stable hyperthyroidism.

This clonotype was observed a few times. The antigen is not known. Sequenced material: blood. This clonotype originated in a woman aged 70-85 years with Graves' ophthalmopathy. The chain uses TRBV5-4 and TRBJ2-3; the D call may be TRBD1 or TRBD2 (5 bases each). CDR3: CASSSGTEGTDTQYF. In nucleotides, the CDR3 is TGTGCCAGCAGCTCCGGGACGGAGGGCACAGATACGCAGTATTTT.